Listed below are T cell receptor beta chains from one sample, sequenced in a study of T cells in Graves' hyperthyroidism and ophthalmopathy. TCRdb re-called the multiplex PCR reads through MiXCR, storing one row per CDR3 protein. This sample has 550,000 to 650,000 distinct CDR3 sequences, with around 13% found just once. The specimen was blood. The receptors here all came from a woman in her forties with Graves' hyperthyroidism. CDR3s include the opening cysteine and the closing phenylalanine or tryptophan. Fields, in order: D gene, J gene, clone size, V gene, CDR3 DNA, CDR3 protein. A D gene is named only where the DNA matches it firmly. The size field is filled for only some rows; it gives once, few, many or a size class.

NA,TRBJ2-7,NA,TRBV20-1,TGCAGTGCTAGGCACGGGACCTACGAGCAGTACTTC,CSARHGTYEQYF
NA,TRBJ1-1,many,TRBV20-1,TGCAGCCCAAACGAGGGGATGGTTACTGAAGCTTTCTTT,CSPNEGMVTEAFF
TRBD2,TRBJ2-1,many,TRBV20-1,TGCAGTGCGGGCGGGACTAGCGGGAGGGCCTTGAGCGATGAGCAGTTCTTC,CSAGGTSGRALSDEQFF
NA,TRBJ1-5,many,TRBV7-8,TGTGCCAGCAGCTTCCAGCCCAATCAGCCCCAGCATTTT,CASSFQPNQPQHF
NA,TRBJ1-2,NA,TRBV6-5,TGTGCCAGCAGTTACTCTGCAGACTACAATGGCTACACCTTC,CASSYSADYNGYTF
TRBD1,TRBJ1-2,many,TRBV27,TGTGCCAGCAGTCTGCGACAGGGCTATGGCTACACCTTC,CASSLRQGYGYTF
NA,TRBJ2-3,many,TRBV7-2,TGTGCCAGCAGCCTGCCCATCGGCACAGATACGCAGTATTTT,CASSLPIGTDTQYF
NA,TRBJ2-3,NA,TRBV10-3,TGTGCCATCAGTGCTGGTGGCACAGATACGCAGTATTTT,CAISAGGTDTQYF
NA,TRBJ1-1,many,TRBV28,TGTGCCAGCAGTTTCGAAGGTGGAAGGGAGGCTTTCTTT,CASSFEGGREAFF
NA,TRBJ2-7,many,TRBV19,TGTGCCAGTCAAAGCTCCTCAAGGGAGCAGTACTTC,CASQSSSREQYF
TRBD2,TRBJ2-7,many,TRBV12-3/TRBV12-4,TGTGCCAGCAGTCGCCCAGGGACTAGCGGTAACTACGAGCAGTACTTC,CASSRPGTSGNYEQYF
TRBD2,TRBJ2-7,many,TRBV3-1,TGTGCCAGCAGCCAAACGTCGAGCGGGATGAGATCCTACGAGCAGTACTTC,CASSQTSSGMRSYEQYF
TRBD2,TRBJ2-7,many,TRBV28,TGTGCCAGCAGTTTATCTAGCGGGGCCTCCTACGAGCAGTACTTC,CASSLSSGASYEQYF
NA,TRBJ2-7,NA,TRBV7-9,TGTGCCAGCAGCTTCCGACTAACCGGCGAGCAGTACTTC,CASSFRLTGEQYF
NA,TRBJ2-3,many,TRBV15,TGTGCCACCAGCAGAGCCATAGCGCGTAGCACAGATACGCAGTATTTT,CATSRAIARSTDTQYF
NA,TRBJ2-3,few,TRBV5-1,TGTGCCAGCAGCTTATGGGACTCCAGCACAGATACGCAGTATTTT,CASSLWDSSTDTQYF
TRBD1,TRBJ1-4,NA,TRBV7-9,TGTGCCGGCAGCTCATCGGGACAGTTGGAAAAACTGTTTTTT,CAGSSSGQLEKLFF
TRBD2,TRBJ2-1,few,TRBV29-1,TGCAGCGTTGCTGAAAGCGGGAGCGTCTACAATGAGCAGTTCTTC,CSVAESGSVYNEQFF
NA,TRBJ1-1,few,TRBV6-1,TGTGCCAGCAGTGCGGATGGGTACACTGAAGCTTTCTTT,CASSADGYTEAFF
TRBD2,TRBJ2-3,NA,TRBV12-3/TRBV12-4,TGTGAGGGACTAGCGGGAGGGCAGGGCACAGATACGCAGTATTTT,CEGLAGGQGTDTQYF
NA,TRBJ2-1,NA,TRBV5-1,TGCGCCAGCAGCCTGGAGGGGGGAGGGCCTCTGTTCTTC,CASSLEGGGPLFF
NA,TRBJ1-4,many,TRBV5-1,TGCGCCAGCAGCTTGGATCCAGCCCGGAATGAAAAACTGTTTTTT,CASSLDPARNEKLFF
TRBD1,TRBJ1-2,many,TRBV27,TGTGCCAGCAGACTGACAGGGGATATCGGAGGCTACACCTTC,CASRLTGDIGGYTF
TRBD1,TRBJ2-5,many,TRBV14,TGTGCCAGCAGCCAAGTCGGACAGGGAGTAAGAGAGACCCAGTACTTC,CASSQVGQGVRETQYF
NA,TRBJ1-2,few,TRBV5-8,TGTGCCAGCAGCGCACAACCAGGGTTTTACACCTTC,CASSAQPGFYTF
NA,TRBJ2-5,NA,TRBV6-5,TGTGCCAGCAATTCTGTAGGGGAGACCCAGTACTTC,CASNSVGETQYF
NA,TRBJ2-1,NA,TRBV5-1,TGCGCCAGCAGCTTCAGAGGGACCCCCGAACATGAGCAGTTCTTC,CASSFRGTPEHEQFF
TRBD2,TRBJ2-3,many,TRBV5-1,TGCGCCAGCAGCTATTCCGGGACTAGCGGCAGCACAGATACGCAGTATTTT,CASSYSGTSGSTDTQYF
TRBD1,TRBJ1-6,NA,TRBV9,TGTGCCAGCAGCGTAACAGGGGCTGATTCACCCCTCCACTTT,CASSVTGADSPLHF
TRBD2,TRBJ2-1,few,TRBV9,TGTGCCAGCAGCGTAGCCCCTGCGGGAGGGCCATCTAGTGAGCAGTTCTTC,CASSVAPAGGPSSEQFF
TRBD1,TRBJ1-2,NA,TRBV5-1,TGCGCCAGCACCCCCGGGACAGAGACTCTGGGCGGCTACACCTTC,CASTPGTETLGGYTF
NA,TRBJ2-3,many,TRBV5-6,TGTGCCAGCAGCTTGGGTAGGGAATTCACAGATACGCAGTATTTT,CASSLGREFTDTQYF
TRBD2,TRBJ2-1,many,TRBV6-1,TGTGCCAGCAGGGGACTAGCGTCGGAAAATGAGCAGTTCTTC,CASRGLASENEQFF
NA,TRBJ2-1,few,TRBV9,TGTGCCAGCAGCGTAGGTAGCGCCTACAATGAGCAGTTCTTC,CASSVGSAYNEQFF
NA,TRBJ2-1,few,TRBV5-8,TGTGCCAGCAGCTGGTACAGGGCGGGGGACAATGAGCAGTTCTTC,CASSWYRAGDNEQFF
TRBD1,TRBJ2-3,many,TRBV7-9,TGTGCCAGCGGGGCAGGGGGCGAGGATACGCAGTATTTT,CASGAGGEDTQYF
NA,TRBJ2-5,few,TRBV4-1,TGCGCCAGCAGCCAAGAGATTATGCCCGGCCAAGAGACCCAGTACTTC,CASSQEIMPGQETQYF
TRBD2,TRBJ2-7,many,TRBV7-2,TGTGCCAGCAGCACCAAGGGACTAGCCAAGGCCGAGCAGTACTTC,CASSTKGLAKAEQYF
TRBD1,TRBJ2-1,few,TRBV19,TGTGCCAGCGCCCTCAATCTCGGGACAGTATACAATGAGCAGTTCTTC,CASALNLGTVYNEQFF
NA,TRBJ2-3,NA,TRBV20-1,TGCAGTGCTAGAAGGGCAGCTAGCACAGATACGCAGTATTTT,CSARRAASTDTQYF
NA,TRBJ2-7,NA,TRBV7-6,TGTGCCAGCAGCCCCCGGACGAAAGGGGGGACCGAGCAGTACTTC,CASSPRTKGGTEQYF
NA,TRBJ1-5,NA,TRBV5-5,TGTGCCAGCAGCTTCGGGGATCATCAGCCCCAGCATTTT,CASSFGDHQPQHF
TRBD1,TRBJ1-1,many,TRBV7-9,TGTGCCAGCAGCCCAACAGGGGGGTGGGCTTTCTTT,CASSPTGGWAFF
NA,TRBJ2-1,NA,TRBV7-9,TGTGCCAGCAGCTTAGACAGGGCCGTGGGAGATGAGCAGTTCTTC,CASSLDRAVGDEQFF
NA,TRBJ2-5,NA,TRBV9,TGTGCCAGCAGCTCCAACGAAGAGACCCAGTACTTC,CASSSNEETQYF
NA,TRBJ2-1,many,TRBV7-6,TGTGCCAGCAGCCCCACTCTGGGCTTCGACAATGAGCAGTTCTTC,CASSPTLGFDNEQFF
NA,TRBJ2-1,many,TRBV27,TGTGCCAGCAGTTTACATAGCGTTGCAAATGAGCAGTTCTTC,CASSLHSVANEQFF
TRBD2,TRBJ2-2,many,TRBV9,TGTGCCAGCAGCGTAGCTAGGAGCGGGAGTAACACCGGGGAGCTGTTTTTT,CASSVARSGSNTGELFF
TRBD1,TRBJ2-7,NA,TRBV20-1,TGCAGTGCCCAAACCTTGACAGGGGATGAGCAGTACTTC,CSAQTLTGDEQYF
TRBD1,TRBJ1-5,NA,TRBV6-2/TRBV6-3,TGTGCCAGCAGTTTCTCCGGGACAGGGAGTCAGCCCCAGCATTTT,CASSFSGTGSQPQHF
NA,TRBJ1-2,NA,TRBV12-3/TRBV12-4,TGTGCCAGCAGTCCAGGGGACTTTTATGGCTACACCTTC,CASSPGDFYGYTF